This TCR beta chain was sequenced in a study of CD8 T cells in Susac syndrome (dated by TCRdb to between 2018 and 2021). For context, the study as a whole: Repertoire sequencing was used to test whether CD8+ T cell activation and differentiation in Susac syndrome was antigen driven.

Broader findings and caveats from the paper: The TCR sequencing and HLA analysis was acknowledged to have included a relatively small number of individuals.

This clonotype occurred once. Its antigen target is currently unknown. Per-base quality was not reported, and no clone a single base away is much larger than it. A single read counts as weak evidence. High-throughput TCR beta sequencing profiled peripheral blood CD8+ and CD4+ T cells from healthy donors, Susac syndrome patients and multiple sclerosis patients. Multiple sclerosis controls were treatment-naive patients with stable or active relapsing-remitting disease fulfilling revised McDonald criteria. Bulk CD8+ and CD4+ T cells were purified by magnetic negative isolation, whereas CD8+ TEMRA cells were enriched by FACS. Blood was drawn into EDTA tubes, processed within 24 hours, and PBMCs were isolated by density gradient centrifugation. PBMCs intended for TCR sequencing were cryopreserved in liquid nitrogen and were subsequently thawed in a 37 degrees C water bath. The sorted or isolated CD4+, CD8+ and CD8+ TEMRA cells reached a purity of at least 90%.

V is cut by 5 bases and J by 1 base, and the space between the germline ends is 16 bases. Reading from cysteine to phenylalanine, the CDR3 counts 16 amino acids. Only the CDR3 region is kept as DNA, spanning 48 bases read in frame from base 1. CDR1 SEHNR and CDR2 FQNEAQ were looked up in the germline V gene (reference sequence). RNA was extracted using the RNeasy kit, and roughly 0.5 to 1 ug of the RNA was reverse transcribed with random hexamers. TCR beta CDR3 regions were amplified with the immunoSEQ multiplex PCR assay covering 54 Vbeta and 13 Jbeta segments. To correct PCR amplification bias, a synthetic template baseline was used for both primer optimization and computational correction. The authors processed their data as follows. Reads were assigned to V, D and J genes according to IMGT and analyzed in immunoSEQ Analyzer, with only productive sequences retained. To calculate clonality, Shannon entropy was normalized by log2 of the number of productive unique sequences and then subtracted from one. Public and private clones were assessed among the 100 most prevalent clones of each patient and control. Susac-specific clones were defined as absent from healthy and MS cohorts, 850 to 1,300 published viral clones and other ImmuneACCESS disease sequences. TCRdb trimmed the raw reads at Q25, called clones with MiXCR and kept productive beta chains. Merged by CDR3 protein, the rows form single entries marked with the most common genes and DNA. What appears here as the V and J calls and clone size reflects TCRdb's work, not the paper's. The sample yields fewer than 350,000 distinct CDR3 sequences; 90% to 95% were counted once. The ten largest clones capture approximately 0.065% of the sample.

The source is a human donor with multiple sclerosis. The rearranged chain carries TRBV7-9 and TRBJ2-3, with the D assignment possibly TRBD1 or TRBD2, given 5 matching bases for each. Sequencing was done on a sample of CD4+ T cells from PBMCs. The DNA is as follows: TGTGCCAGCAGCCCGAGGGGTGTACTAGGCACAGATACGCAGTATTTT. This is translated as CASSPRGVLGTDTQYF.